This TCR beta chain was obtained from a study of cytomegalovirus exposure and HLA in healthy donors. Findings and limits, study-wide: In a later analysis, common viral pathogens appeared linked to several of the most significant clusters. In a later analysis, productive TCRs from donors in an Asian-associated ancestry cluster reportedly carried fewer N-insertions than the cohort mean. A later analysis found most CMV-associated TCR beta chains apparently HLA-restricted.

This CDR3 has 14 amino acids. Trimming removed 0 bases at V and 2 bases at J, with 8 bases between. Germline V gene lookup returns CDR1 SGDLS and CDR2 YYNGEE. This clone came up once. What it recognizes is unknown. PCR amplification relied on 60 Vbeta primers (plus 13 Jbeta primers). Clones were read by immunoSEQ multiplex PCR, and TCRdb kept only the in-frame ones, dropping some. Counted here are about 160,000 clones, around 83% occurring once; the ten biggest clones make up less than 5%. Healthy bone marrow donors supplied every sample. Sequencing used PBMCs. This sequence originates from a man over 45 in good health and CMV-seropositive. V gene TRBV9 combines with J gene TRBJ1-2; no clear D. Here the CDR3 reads CASSVDGQNYGYTF. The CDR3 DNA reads TGTGCCAGCAGCGTAGATGGGCAGAACTATGGCTACACCTTC. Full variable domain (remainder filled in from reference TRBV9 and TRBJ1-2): DSGVTQTPKHLITATGQRVTLRCSPRSGDLSVYWYQQSLDQGLQFLIQYYNGEERAKGNILERFSAQQFPDLHSELNLSSLELGDSALYFCASSVDGQNYGYTFGSGTRLTVV.